The sample holds a few counts of the clone carrying this TCR beta chain. Its antigen is as yet unknown. Amplification of TCR beta CDR3 regions used RNA as the template. TCR CDR3 underwent first-round RT-PCR with the HTBI primer set. TCRdb redid the calling of the multiplex PCR reads with MiXCR, one entry per CDR3 protein. The sample lists hundreds of thousands of distinct CDR3 sequences, about 24% occurring once. Exclusion of a patient resulted from uncontrolled infection, other autoimmune disease, pregnancy or lactation. Thyroid ultrasound, orbital computed tomography, clinical symptoms, and serum thyroxine and TRAb underpinned diagnoses. Trimming stripped 0 bases from V and 5 bases from J, with 13 bases between. The CDR3 totals 15 residues. The entry originates in a study of T cells in Graves' hyperthyroidism and ophthalmopathy. Study results and limitations: Also found in blood were most expanded thyroid clonotypes above 0.001. Researchers report that a 13 V-J model separated ophthalmopathy from stable hyperthyroidism.

Input material: blood. The receptor comes from a woman aged 30 to 39 with Graves' ophthalmopathy. This chain connects TRBV12-3 or TRBV12-4 to TRBJ2-5, with D unresolved. CDR3 in DNA: TGTGCCAGCAGTTTAGCCGGTGGCATAGTTGAGACCCAGTACTTC. Protein sequence: CASSLAGGIVETQYF.